A selection of T cell receptor beta chains follows, all from one sample in a study of T cells in Graves' hyperthyroidism and ophthalmopathy. MiXCR was run by TCRdb on the multiplex PCR reads, yielding one entry per CDR3 protein. The table includes hundreds of thousands of distinct CDR3 sequences, 40% to 55% detected once. The sample comprised peripheral blood or thyroid tissue (not recorded which). These receptors came from an adult man with Graves' disease, either hyperthyroidism or ophthalmopathy (not recorded which). Each CDR3 is given with its conserved first and last residue.

>TRBJ2-6|TRBV29-1
CSVENRGRTGANVLTF
>TRBJ1-5|TRBV7-2
CASSQDDSNQPQHF
>TRBJ1-2|TRBV20-1
CSARMPASDGYTF
>TRBJ1-1|TRBV7-9
CASTQRLGYTEAFF
>TRBJ2-5|TRBV5-1
CASSAEQETQYF
>TRBJ1-2|TRBV7-9
CASSLKGDGYTF
>TRBJ1-5|TRBV7-2
CASSSLKGYQPQHF
>TRBJ1-1|TRBV2
CAARWGGGNTEAFF
>TRBJ2-7|TRBV2
CASSDGGANGEQYF
>TRBJ1-2|TRBV20-1
CSASTGTGVKGSNYGYTF
>TRBJ1-1|TRBV7-8
CASSLDRAPYTEAFF
>TRBJ2-7|TRBV29-1
CSARPGQGADEQYF
>TRBJ1-2|TRBV7-9
CASSSGGRGRRGHGYTF
>TRBJ2-5|TRBV24-1
CATSPRGQLQETQYF
>TRBJ2-7|TRBV7-9
CASSQGWTGGQYF
>TRBJ1-2|TRBV4-1
CASSHQGNYGYTF
>TRBJ1-6|TRBV29-1
CSLWGTGVLGSYNSPLHF
>TRBJ1-1|TRBV2
CASRDRKDLGNTEAFF
>TRBJ1-5|TRBV20-1
CSARDGTGGDEHF
>TRBJ1-3|TRBV10-3
CAISDLTSGNTIYF
>TRBJ2-5|TRBV7-6
CASSLVGSLRSSDQETQYF
>TRBJ1-5|TRBV2
CASRRDTIYEQPQHF
>TRBJ1-1|TRBV20-1
CSAAVPGGTEAFF
>TRBJ1-5|TRBV20-1
CSASNREQPQHF
>TRBJ2-2|TRBV25-1
CASGYTSVAGELFF
>TRBJ2-3|TRBV2
CASSDGRDTQYF
>TRBJ1-4|TRBV20-1
CSATGLGGEKLFF
>NA|TRBV7-2
CASSLVGSVDEQFF
>TRBJ1-1|TRBV29-1
CSVEALSGHGTTEAFF
>TRBJ2-7|TRBV6-5
CATRQGGYEQYF
>TRBJ1-2|TRBV12-3/TRBV12-4
CASSPRDNRVPVRLSYTF
>TRBJ1-1|TRBV15
CASSTRSRGGGTEAFF
>TRBJ1-5|TRBV7-8
CASSSTFTQQPQHF
>TRBJ2-7|TRBV10-3
CAISAGPTGAYEQYF
>TRBJ2-2|TRBV29-1
CSVEGTDRLNTGELFF
>TRBJ1-2|TRBV5-1
CASSLLAGGDYGYTF
>TRBJ1-1|TRBV9
CASSVGGIMNTEAFF
>TRBJ1-5|TRBV2
CASAGQNQPQHF
>TRBJ2-7|TRBV7-3
CASSSPRAGKGSYEQYF
>TRBJ2-5|TRBV7-9
CASSLGQVQETQYF
>TRBJ1-3|TRBV7-9
CASSPLAGAGNTIYF
>TRBJ1-2|TRBV7-8
CASSLPGQLYRYTF
>TRBJ1-2|TRBV5-8
CASRGPGQTNYGYTF
>TRBJ2-5|TRBV20-1
CSAREAGEETQYF
>TRBJ2-7|TRBV24-1
CASSYEESLEQYF
>TRBJ2-3|TRBV7-6
CASSLRASGRAFDTQYF
>TRBJ1-4|TRBV24-1
CATSAAGTGEKLFF
>TRBJ1-2|TRBV5-1
CASSLGDSAMYTF
>TRBJ1-2|TRBV2
CASSPDLKGGYGYTF